What follows is one T cell receptor beta chain and its context. In its sample, this clone was seen once. This receptor's antigen is unknown. No much larger clone exists at a distance of one base, and base qualities are not known. V sheds 5 bases and J sheds 8 bases, leaving 15 bases between their ends. From cysteine to phenylalanine, the CDR3 is 13 amino acids long. The entry retains the CDR3 DNA only, 39 bases that are in frame from base 1. Based on the germline V gene, the CDR1 and CDR2 sequences are SQVTM and ANQGSEA. In this study, focal radiation therapy paired with CTLA-4 blockade (ipilimumab) was tested in patients who had chemo-refractory metastatic non-small-cell lung cancer. The method was the immunoSEQ multiplex PCR assay. Sourced from immuneACCESS, this table was stored by TCRdb with only in-frame sequences that have V and J called. A share of the clones is absent; for the studies checked, an unresolved V gene accounts for under half, and the remainder has no known explanation. The sample yields roughly 120,000 clones; roughly 86% were counted once. In total, the top ten clones hold about 3.3% of the sample.

This entry comes from a study of radiotherapy plus CTLA-4 blockade in lung cancer (dated by TCRdb to the late 2010s). Concerning the study at large: Objective responses occurred in 18% of enrolled patients, and around 29% achieved disease control.

Overall study results and their limits: After treatment with radiotherapy and ipilimumab, TCR clones that originated in tumors expanded in peripheral blood. Increased serum interferon-beta after radiation, together with early dynamic changes in blood T cell clones, were reported to be the strongest predictors of response.

The rearranged chain carries TRBV29-1 and TRBJ1-4; the D gene cannot be named for sure. The sample was peripheral blood, taken from a patient treated with radiotherapy plus ipilimumab. The receptor comes from a human donor with non-small cell lung cancer that progressed on radiotherapy plus ipilimumab. Some clones in this sample may be carry-over from other donors' samples. The nucleotide sequence reads TGCAGCGTTTCAAAGAACTTGCGGGAAAAACTGTTTTTT. This gives the protein CSVSKNLREKLFF.